The rows below give T cell receptor beta chains drawn from one sample of a study of response to subunit inactivated influenza vaccine. MiXCR was run by TCRdb on the RT-PCR reads, yielding one entry per CDR3 protein. This table holds roughly 700,000 distinct CDR3 sequences, more than 11% found once. Source: PBMCs from blood, taken 14 to 15 days before vaccination. The receptors were sampled from a man in his fifties who received an inactivated influenza vaccine. The CDR3 runs from the conserved cysteine through the conserved F or W. Each record gives: CDR3 protein, D gene, J gene, V gene. A D gene is named only where the DNA matches it firmly.

CASSSGDRGQPQHF | . | TRBJ1-5 | TRBV2
CASSSGGLGGELFF | TRBD2 | TRBJ2-2 | TRBV13
CASSLWQNEKLFF | . | TRBJ1-4 | TRBV12-3/TRBV12-4
CAWNTYPSVFF | . | TRBJ1-1 | TRBV30
CASSYFDGELFF | . | TRBJ2-2 | TRBV6-2/TRBV6-3
CSATGTSGRTQYF | TRBD2 | TRBJ2-7 | TRBV20-1
CASSSYWRTEAFF | . | TRBJ1-1 | TRBV7-2
CAISLGGGAYLGNEQFF | TRBD2 | TRBJ2-1 | TRBV10-2
CSARALRLGVNTDTQYF | . | TRBJ2-3 | TRBV20-1
CASSRLAGTTDTQYF | TRBD2 | TRBJ2-3 | TRBV11-2
CASSPMTGYEQYF | . | TRBJ2-7 | TRBV4-3
CASSYNPANEQFF | . | TRBJ2-1 | TRBV6-5
CATSDPLPSGSYNEQFF | TRBD2 | TRBJ2-1 | TRBV24-1
CASSFRDGYLEQYF | . | TRBJ2-7 | TRBV5-1
CSAREPGGGAQETQYF | TRBD2 | TRBJ2-5 | TRBV20-1
CASSFWQGHGELFF | . | TRBJ2-2 | TRBV27
CASSVSLTTGLAGDSSYNEQFF | TRBD2 | TRBJ2-1 | TRBV25-1
CASKSRGLAGPSSYEQYF | TRBD2 | TRBJ2-7 | TRBV27
CASSQLASSYEQYF | TRBD2 | TRBJ2-7 | TRBV5-1
CSARGARRGDFNEQFF | TRBD2 | TRBJ2-1 | TRBV20-1
CASSQVAGEIYEQYF | TRBD2 | TRBJ2-7 | TRBV4-2
CASSLGASIDTQYF | . | TRBJ2-3 | TRBV5-1
CSVEAGTSAPNEQFF | TRBD2 | TRBJ2-1 | TRBV20-1
CASSDGENTEAFF | . | TRBJ1-1 | TRBV9
CASSLQGPFSF | . | TRBJ2-7 | TRBV5-6
CASSARGNTGELFF | . | TRBJ2-2 | TRBV5-1
CASSRRLPGTGYSNQPQHF | TRBD1 | TRBJ1-5 | TRBV6-1
CASSLRTGNEAFF | . | TRBJ1-1 | TRBV7-9
CASTNGGGSYEQYF | . | TRBJ2-7 | TRBV6-2/TRBV6-3
CASRPIWRSQETQYF | . | TRBJ2-5 | TRBV7-9
CAINRWGGTDTQYF | . | TRBJ2-3 | TRBV10-3
CASRDRDTYSNQPQHF | . | TRBJ1-5 | TRBV6-1
CASSPRDRRYEQYF | TRBD1 | TRBJ2-7 | TRBV11-2
CSARGETQYF | . | TRBJ2-5 | TRBV20-1
CASSQVFTAGAYNEQFF | . | TRBJ2-1 | TRBV4-3
CASSYLPFGGGAYNEQFF | TRBD2 | TRBJ2-1 | TRBV6-2/TRBV6-3
CASASGAETQYF | . | TRBJ2-5 | TRBV2
CASRPTAAYEQYF | . | TRBJ2-7 | TRBV6-1
CASNLRGPQETQYF | . | TRBJ2-5 | TRBV2
CASSRYNSPLHF | . | TRBJ1-6 | TRBV5-5
CALGDRGISPLHF | TRBD1 | TRBJ1-6 | TRBV6-1
CASSPGHASEQYF | . | TRBJ2-7 | TRBV12-3/TRBV12-4
CASNHPGENTEAFF | . | TRBJ1-1 | TRBV5-1
CASRYMTSSTDTQYF | . | TRBJ2-3 | TRBV6-5
CASRPDRQGDEQYF | TRBD1 | TRBJ2-7 | TRBV7-9
CASSLVHPRAGSDEQFF | . | TRBJ2-1 | TRBV7-6
CASSFSRPEAFF | . | TRBJ1-1 | TRBV12-3/TRBV12-4
CSDDRGRVAGELFF | TRBD1 | TRBJ2-2 | TRBV29-1
CASSGGGALYEQYF | . | TRBJ2-7 | TRBV25-1
CASSFGLMNGQPQHF | . | TRBJ1-5 | TRBV12-3/TRBV12-4
CASSYSDRNNEQFF | TRBD1 | TRBJ2-1 | TRBV6-5
CASTASSGANVLTF | . | TRBJ2-6 | TRBV4-3
CASSPPGWEGTNEQFF | . | TRBJ2-1 | TRBV18
CASSESGGPTDTQYF | TRBD2 | TRBJ2-3 | TRBV7-2